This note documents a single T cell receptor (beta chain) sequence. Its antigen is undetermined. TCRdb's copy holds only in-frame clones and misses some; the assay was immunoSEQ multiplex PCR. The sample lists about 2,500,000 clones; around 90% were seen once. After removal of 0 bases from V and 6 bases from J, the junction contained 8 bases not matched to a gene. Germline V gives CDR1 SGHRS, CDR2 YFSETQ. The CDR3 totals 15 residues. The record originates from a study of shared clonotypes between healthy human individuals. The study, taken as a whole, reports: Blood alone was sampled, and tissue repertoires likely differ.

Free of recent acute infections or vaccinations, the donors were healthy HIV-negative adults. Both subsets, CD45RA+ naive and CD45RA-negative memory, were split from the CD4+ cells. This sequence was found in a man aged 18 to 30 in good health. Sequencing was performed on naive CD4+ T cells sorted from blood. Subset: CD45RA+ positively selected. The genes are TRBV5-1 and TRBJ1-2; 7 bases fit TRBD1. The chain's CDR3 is CASSLVPGTEHGYTF. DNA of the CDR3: TGCGCCAGCAGCTTGGTTCCCGGGACAGAGCATGGCTACACCTTC.